This T cell receptor (beta chain) was sequenced during a study of T-cell reconstitution after alpha-beta-depleted transplantation in children. Trimming cost V 1 base and J 6 bases; bases outside gene matches: 6. Germline CDR1 and CDR2: SGHAT and FQDESV (reference sequence). The CDR3 length is 16 residues. It was with unique molecular identifiers that the TCRbeta library was prepared. Via MiXCR, TCRdb re-called the PCR reads, giving one row per CDR3 protein. The table has about 870,000 distinct CDR3 sequences, around 15% seen once; the top ten hold 5%. This clonotype was obtained from a male patient aged 10 to 17 who had a stem cell transplant for acute lymphoblastic leukemia, so the T cells may come from the graft donor. The material sequenced was PBMCs, mostly from graft donor cells, taken 360 days after TCRalphabeta/CD19-depleted stem cell transplant. V is TRBV11-1 and J is TRBJ2-1, with 10 bases aligning to TRBD2. The CDR3 region is CASSLVGTSVSNEQFF. DNA for the CDR3: TGTGCCAGCAGCTTAGTAGGGACTAGCGTGAGCAATGAGCAGTTCTTC. Combining the CDR3 with reference TRBV11-1 and TRBJ2-1 gives the whole variable domain EAEVAQSPRYKITEKSQAVAFWCDPISGHATLYWYRQILGQGPELLVQFQDESVVDDSQLPKDRFSAERLKGVDSTLKIQPAELGDSAMYLCASSLVGTSVSNEQFFGPGTRLTVL.